The 30 T cell receptor beta chains presented below share a single source sample, sequenced in a study of T cell repertoires in cytomegalovirus infection. TCRdb passed the reads through MiXCR, listing each CDR3 protein once. The table lists approximately 300,000 distinct CDR3 sequences, approximately 25% of them singletons. The antigens of these receptors remain unknown. The specimen comprised cultured PBMCs, sampled from culture after CMV antigen stimulation. The source is a human donor in good health (CMV status not recorded). Some clones in this sample may be carry-over from other donors' samples.

This clonotype was counted between two and nine times. V gene TRBV6-5 combines with J gene TRBJ1-4, with D unresolved. The germline V gene has CDR1 MNHEY and CDR2 SVGAGI. The CDR3 spans 11 residues. Trimming took 2 bases from V and 11 from J, leaving 6 bases between them. CDR3 protein: CASSYAGKLFF. The DNA for the CDR3 is TGTGCCAGCAGTTACGCGGGTAAACTGTTTTTT.

Ten or more counts support this clonotype. The chain uses TRBV7-2 and TRBJ2-1, with 9 bases identical to TRBD2. V lost 4 bases to trimming and J lost 10 bases; unmatched junction nucleotides: 11. Germline-derived CDR1 and CDR2 are SGHTA and FQGNSA. This CDR3 region has 15 residues. CDR3 nucleotides: TGTGCCAGCAGCTCAGGTAGCGGGAGAAATAAGGAGCAGTTCTTC. This codes for CASSSGSGRNKEQFF.

This clonotype has a count of ten or more. V and J are TRBV7-9 and TRBJ2-3; D unresolved. CDR3 length: 17 residues. The V end was cut by 1 base, the J end by 0 bases, with 14 bases between. Germline V gene lookup returns CDR1 SEHNR and CDR2 FQNEAQ (reference sequence). CDR3 protein: CASSLGRTDASTDTQYF. DNA of the CDR3: TGTGCCAGCAGCTTAGGGCGGACGGACGCTAGCACAGATACGCAGTATTTT. Filled out from reference TRBV7-9 and TRBJ2-3, the complete variable domain reads DTGVSQNPRHKITKRGQNVTFRCDPISEHNRLYWYRQTLGQGPEFLTYFQNEAQLEKSRLLSDRFSAERPKGSFSTLEIQRTEQGDSAMYLCASSLGRTDASTDTQYFGPGTRLTVL.

The count of this clonotype is one. This chain connects TRBV20-1 to TRBJ2-4, with D unresolved. The CDR3 is 15 amino acids. Trimming took 6 bases from V and 0 from J, leaving 15 bases between them. Looked up from germline, CDR1 is DFQATT and CDR2 is SNEGSKA (reference sequence). The CDR3 loop reads CSALDAAIAKNIQYF. The DNA of the CDR3 is TGCAGTGCCCTTGACGCGGCGATAGCCAAAAACATTCAGTACTTC.

This clonotype was found many times. The chain employs TRBV7-8 and TRBJ2-5, with D perhaps matching TRBD2 (6 bases). The CDR3 extends over 13 amino acids. Germline V gene sequence: CDR1 SGHVS, CDR2 FQNEAQ. V shed 5 bases and J shed 4 bases, with 11 bases lying between them. The CDR3 DNA reads TGTGCCAGCAGCCAGCCAGCGGGAGAGACCCAGTACTTC. Amino acid sequence: CASSQPAGETQYF.

This clonotype was observed a few times. This chain joins TRBV20-1 and TRBJ2-1; D is ambiguous. Germline V lookup: CDR1 DFQATT, CDR2 SNEGSKA (reference sequence). CDR3 length equals 14 residues. The V end was cut by 0 bases, the J end by 0 bases, with 6 bases between. The CDR3 nucleotides are TGCAGTGCTAGAGACGGCCTCTCCTACAATGAGCAGTTCTTC. It yields the protein CSARDGLSYNEQFF.

This clonotype showed up many times. V usage is TRBV7-8 and J usage is TRBJ2-1, with 7 bases lining up with TRBD1. The CDR3 has 15 residues. The J segment lost 9 bases and the V segment lost 1 base, leaving 9 bases of the junction unmatched. In germline, CDR1 is SGHVS, CDR2 FQNEAQ. This CDR3 reads CASSLVRQGVGEQFF. CDR3 sequence (DNA): TGTGCCAGCAGCTTAGTGCGACAGGGTGTGGGTGAGCAGTTCTTC.

This clonotype was counted only a few times. The CDR3 sequence is CASRRQGADTQYF. The CDR3 DNA reads TGTGCCAGCAGACGTCAGGGTGCAGATACGCAGTATTTT. The chain is built from TRBV12-3 or TRBV12-4 and TRBJ2-3, with D possibly matching TRBD1 (5 bases). Deletions cut 6 bases from V and 4 bases from J, with 11 bases between. The CDR3 contains 13 residues.

This chain links TRBV24-1 with TRBJ2-7, with D uncertain. In germline, CDR1 is KGHDR, CDR2 SFDVKD. With 0 bases removed from V and 6 bases from J, the gap between germline ends came to 8 bases. This CDR3 region has 13 residues. CDR3 in DNA: TGTGCCACCAGTGATTTGACAGCATCCGAGCAGTACTTC. As protein: CATSDLTASEQYF.

This sequence joins TRBV15 and TRBJ1-5; D is possibly TRBD1 (5 bases). Germline assignment: CDR1 LNHNV and CDR2 YYDKDF (reference sequence). The CDR3 runs 15 residues. The V end was cut by 0 bases, the J end by 5 bases, with 11 bases between. The CDR3 is CATSRDLVGDQPQHF. The CDR3 DNA is TGTGCCACCAGCAGAGATCTAGTGGGGGATCAGCCCCAGCATTTT.

The V call is TRBV19, the J call TRBJ2-1; 11 bases agree with TRBD1. The length of the CDR3 is 17 residues. Per germline, CDR1 LNHDA and CDR2 SQIVND (reference sequence). V was pared by 7 bases and J by 7 bases, with 15 bases of the junction left unmatched. This CDR3 is CASTTSNPGQGGNEQFF. The DNA for the CDR3 is TGTGCCAGTACCACCTCAAACCCGGGACAGGGGGGGAATGAGCAGTTCTTC.

The chain employs TRBV7-9 and TRBJ1-6; 7 bases map to TRBD1. This CDR3 spans 17 amino acids. J lost 7 bases, V lost 2 bases, and 11 bases had no gene match. CDR1 is SEHNR and CDR2 is FQNEAQ in the germline V gene (reference sequence). The CDR3 reads CASSLTEGQPENSPLHF. In nucleotides, the CDR3 is TGTGCCAGCAGCTTAACGGAGGGACAGCCCGAAAATTCACCCCTCCACTTT.

This clonotype has only a few counts. The chain recombines TRBV6-1 with TRBJ2-2; a weak D match, TRBD2 (7 bases). Per the germline V gene, CDR1 is MNHNS and CDR2 is SASEGT. The length of the CDR3 is 17 residues. V lost 5 bases, J lost 5 bases, and 21 bases lay in between. DNA for the CDR3: TGTGCCAGCAGTCGGGGCAGGGGTAGCGGGCTAACCGGGGAGCTGTTTTTT. This translates into CASSRGRGSGLTGELFF.

Only a few counts were recorded for this clonotype. The chain employs TRBV27 and TRBJ2-1, with 8 bases identical to TRBD2. From germline, CDR1 is MNHEY and CDR2 SMNVEV (reference sequence). J lost 2 bases, V lost 1 base, and 10 bases had no gene match. The CDR3 runs 18 residues. CDR3 DNA sequence: TGTGCCAGCAGTTTATTGAGTGTCAGCGGGGGAACCTACAATGAGCAGTTCTTC. Translated: CASSLLSVSGGTYNEQFF.

Many counts were recorded for this clonotype. V usage is TRBV7-2 and J usage is TRBJ2-3; 13 bases match TRBD2. J was trimmed by 5 bases and V by 4 bases; bases with no gene match: 9. CDR3 length: 17 amino acids. Germline loops: CDR1 SGHTA, CDR2 FQGNSA. The CDR3 nucleotides read TGTGCCAGCAGCTCCGGGACTAGCGGGGCTGGGAGAGATACGCAGTATTTT. The encoded protein is CASSSGTSGAGRDTQYF. Looking up the rest from reference TRBV7-2 and TRBJ2-3 gives the full variable domain: GAGVSQSPSNKVTEKGKDVELRCDPISGHTALYWYRQSLGQGLEFLIYFQGNSAPDKSGLPSDRFSAERTGGSVSTLTIQRTQQEDSAVYLCASSSGTSGAGRDTQYFGPGTRLTVL.

The V call is TRBV6-5, the J call TRBJ1-2, with TRBD1 matching over 10 bases. The V segment lost 7 bases and the J segment 4 bases; nucleotides outside the gene matches: 15. CDR3 length: 17 amino acids. Germline V gene lookup returns CDR1 MNHEY and CDR2 SVGAGI. CDR3 nucleotide sequence: TGTGCCAGCACCCAACTCTCCGGGACAGGGGCTTTCTATGGCTACACCTTC. The encoded protein is CASTQLSGTGAFYGYTF.

CDR3 DNA sequence: TGTGCCATCAGACAATCACTAGCGGGAGTCCAAGAGACCCAGTACTTC. Its translation: CAIRQSLAGVQETQYF. The genes are TRBV10-3 and TRBJ2-5; 11 nucleotides line up with TRBD2. This CDR3 contains 16 residues. The trim removed 6 bases at V and 1 base at J, leaving 7 bases unmatched. The germline CDR1 and CDR2 sequences are ENHRY and SYGVKD.

This clonotype was observed a few times. The rearrangement uses TRBV11-3 and TRBJ1-2; tentative D call: TRBD1 (5 bases). This CDR3 contains 13 residues. CDR1 and CDR2 from the germline V gene are SGHNT and YENEEA. V shed 6 bases and J shed 8 bases, with 16 bases lying between them. The CDR3 here is CASSPGPQYGYTF. DNA of the CDR3: TGTGCCAGCAGTCCGGGGCCTCAATACGGCTACACCTTC.

The rearrangement uses TRBV7-6 and TRBJ1-2; TRBD1 agrees at 11 bases. Losses at the gene ends were 5 bases for V and 3 bases for J; bases not matched to a gene: 2. The germline V gene encodes CDR1 SGHVS and CDR2 FNYEAQ. This CDR3 spans 14 amino acids. The CDR3 protein is CASSRTGGHYGYTF. CDR3 DNA: TGTGCCAGCAGCCGGACAGGGGGCCACTATGGCTACACCTTC. Looking up the rest from reference TRBV7-6 and TRBJ1-2 gives the full variable domain: GAGVSQSPRYKVTKRGQDVALRCDPISGHVSLYWYRQALGQGPEFLTYFNYEAQQDKSGLPNDRFSAERPEGSISTLTIQRTEQRDSAMYRCASSRTGGHYGYTFGSGTRLTVV.

The table lists this clonotype with a few counts. The J gene is TRBJ2-7, the V gene TRBV28; maybe TRBD1 (6 bases). Per the germline V gene, CDR1 is MDHEN and CDR2 is SYDVKM. The CDR3 totals 12 residues. Trimming took 8 bases from V and 9 from J, leaving 17 bases between them. The CDR3 nucleotides are TGTGCCAGCCGACAGGTTCCAAAAGGGCAGTACTTC. It translates to CASRQVPKGQYF.

The table lists this clonotype with many counts. V is TRBV7-8 and J is TRBJ2-7, with TRBD2 identical over 8 bases. CDR1 is SGHVS and CDR2 is FQNEAQ in the germline V gene. CDR3 length: 17 amino acids. Trimming took 3 bases from V and 3 from J; bases not matched to a gene: 13. CDR3 nucleotide sequence: TGTGCCAGCAGCTTTAGGGGTTCCGGGGGGGTCAGCTACGAGCAGTACTTC. This translates into CASSFRGSGGVSYEQYF.

This clonotype was observed a few times. The chain has TRBV6-6 and TRBJ1-5; a weak D match, TRBD1 (5 bases). This CDR3 has 17 amino acids. The germline V gene has CDR1 MNHNY and CDR2 SVGAGI (reference sequence). The ends were cut back, 4 bases at V and 0 bases at J, with 16 bases in the middle. The CDR3 sequence: CASSSRQGRYSNQPQHF. DNA for the CDR3: TGTGCCAGCAGTTCCCGTCAGGGACGATATAGCAATCAGCCCCAGCATTTT.

This clonotype has a handful of counts. The J gene is TRBJ1-5, the V gene TRBV12-5; D is undetermined. CDR1 is LGHNT, CDR2 FRNRAP, per germline. Trimming removed 6 bases from V and 4 bases from J, with 10 bases in between. The CDR3 consists of 13 residues. DNA of the CDR3: TGTGCTAGTGGCTCCGAAGCTAATCAGCCCCAGCATTTT. This sequence encodes CASGSEANQPQHF.

Worth noting for this clonotype: A much more abundant neighbour one base away suggests this may be a read error. The chain combines TRBV6-2 or TRBV6-3 with TRBJ2-3, with a possible D match to TRBD1 (6 bases). The CDR3 is 18 residues long. V was trimmed by 0 bases and J by 5 bases, leaving 21 bases between them. From germline, CDR1 is MNHEY and CDR2 SVGEGT. The chain's CDR3 is CASSYSIVGDRNIDTQYF. The CDR3, as DNA: TGTGCCAGCAGTTACTCGATTGTGGGCGACAGGAACATAGATACGCAGTATTTT.

This clonotype has only a few counts. The chain is built from TRBV20-1 and TRBJ2-5; TRBD1 aligns across 7 bases. CDR1 DFQATT and CDR2 SNEGSKA come from the germline V gene (reference sequence). This CDR3 has 15 amino acids. V was pared by 6 bases and J by 2 bases, with 12 bases of the junction left unmatched. The CDR3 DNA reads TGCAGTGCCCCCGTTGGGGGACAGAGTCAAGAGACCCAGTACTTC. Its protein is CSAPVGGQSQETQYF.

The chain is built from TRBV24-1 and TRBJ2-3, with TRBD2 matching 10 bases. CDR3 length: 17 residues. Germline V CDR1 and CDR2: KGHDR, SFDVKD. V lost 9 bases, J lost 3 bases, and 14 bases stayed unmatched. The DNA for the CDR3 is TGTGCCACCGGTAAACTGGGGAGCGGGAGGGCAACAGATACGCAGTATTTT. Its protein is CATGKLGSGRATDTQYF.

This chain uses TRBV7-2 with TRBJ1-1; D call uncertain. This CDR3 comprises 11 residues. Germline CDR1 and CDR2: SGHTA and FQGNSA. V shed 5 bases and J shed 6 bases, with 7 bases lying between them. This CDR3 is CASSVRSEAFF. CDR3 nucleotides: TGTGCCAGCAGCGTCAGGTCTGAAGCTTTCTTT.

This clonotype was recorded at least ten times. The J gene is TRBJ2-1, the V gene TRBV9; TRBD2 aligns across 8 bases. Germline V gene lookup returns CDR1 SGDLS and CDR2 YYNGEE. The CDR3 runs 16 residues. V lost 0 bases and J lost 0; bases outside the gene matches: 2. DNA for the CDR3: TGTGCCAGCAGCGTAGGTGGGACTAGCTCCTACAATGAGCAGTTCTTC. Residues: CASSVGGTSSYNEQFF.

In its sample, this clonotype was seen a few times. This chain links TRBV19 with TRBJ2-6, with unresolved D. Germline values: CDR1 LNHDA, CDR2 SQIVND (reference sequence). Trimming shortened V by 4 bases and J by 7 bases, and 14 bases separated the two germline ends. There are 15 residues in the CDR3. CDR3 residues: CASSKAVLGANVLTF. The CDR3 DNA is TGTGCCAGTAGTAAGGCGGTTCTTGGAGCCAACGTCCTGACTTTC. The whole variable domain, filled in from reference TRBV19 and TRBJ2-6, reads DGGITQSPKYLFRKEGQNVTLSCEQNLNHDAMYWYRQDPGQGLRLIYYSQIVNDFQKGDIAEGYSVSREKKESFPLTVTSAQKNPTAFYLCASSKAVLGANVLTFGAGSRLTVL.

In its sample, this clonotype was seen many times. J is TRBJ1-2 and V is TRBV5-4, with D hard to call. Per the germline V gene, CDR1 is SGHNT and CDR2 is YYREEE (reference sequence). This CDR3 comprises 15 residues. Trimming took 5 bases from V and 2 from J, leaving 16 bases between them. The CDR3 DNA is TGTGCCAGCAGTGGCCGCTCCGGGGTAAACTATGGCTACACCTTC. This sequence encodes CASSGRSGVNYGYTF.